The sequence of this T cell receptor (beta chain) was determined in a study of human versus mouse CDR3 diversity and MHC coevolution. Study-level background: immunoSEQ was reported to reach one in 200,000 T cells sensitivity. The study's findings and limits: The lowest clonal inequality scores came from most of the three human donors.

As to this clone: The antigen is not known.

Sequencing used immunoSEQ multiplex PCR; TCRdb keeps in-frame clones, though not all of them. The table includes about 73,000 clones, under 95% detected once. The trim removed 4 bases at V and 6 bases at J, leaving 12 bases unmatched. The CDR3 length is 16 residues. The germline gives CDR1 SEHNR, CDR2 FQNEAQ (reference sequence). Naive CD4 T cells were sorted as CD45RO-negative, CD62L-positive. Sequencing used naive CD4+ T cells from blood. Subset reported: CD45RO-negative CD62L-positive naive CD4 T cells. The TCR was taken from a person between 25 and 75 years old in good health. The chain joins TRBV7-9 to TRBJ2-3; 8 bases align to TRBD2. The CDR3 sequence: CASSSQRESQRDTQYF. The CDR3 DNA sequence: TGTGCCAGCAGCTCACAGCGGGAGAGTCAACGGGATACGCAGTATTTT.